The 18 T cell receptor beta chains below all came from one sample that was sequenced in a study of blood T cell repertoires in COVID-19. Only in-frame clones appear in the TCRdb table, and some are missing; sequencing was by immunoSEQ multiplex PCR. The top ten clones hold more than 14% of a sample with 150,000 to 200,000 clones, 84% of them seen once. The sequencing input was peripheral blood. Every receptor here comes from a woman aged 70 to 79 with COVID-19, enrolled during active disease.

The J gene is TRBJ1-6, the V gene TRBV2; D gene unclear. The CDR3 contains 16 residues. V gave up 4 bases and J gave up 5 bases, with 15 bases separating them. Germline V gives CDR1 SNHLY, CDR2 FYNNEI. The CDR3 here is CASSVRGGRDNSPLHF. CDR3 DNA sequence: TGTGCCAGCAGTGTCAGAGGAGGGAGGGATAATTCACCCCTCCACTTT.

This sequence joins TRBV7-2 and TRBJ2-3; 7 bases line up with TRBD2. There are 15 residues in the CDR3. The V gene end was trimmed by 3 bases and the J gene end by 5 bases; junction bases not matched to a gene: 8. Germline CDR1 SGHTA, CDR2 FQGNSA. CDR3 sequence reads: CASSFTGEREDTQYF. In nucleotides, the CDR3 is TGTGCCAGCAGCTTCACCGGGGAGCGGGAAGATACGCAGTATTTT.

This clone was seen repeatedly, ten times or more. V gene TRBV27 combines with J gene TRBJ1-3; D remains ambiguous. Deletions cut 8 bases from V and 2 bases from J, with 13 bases between. The CDR3 totals 14 residues. CDR1 and CDR2 (germline): MNHEY, SMNVEV (reference sequence). The CDR3 DNA sequence: TGTGCCAGCCAGGCAACAGTAACTGGAAACACCATATATTTT. Its protein product is CASQATVTGNTIYF.

This chain links TRBV4-1 with TRBJ1-4, with D possibly matching TRBD1 (6 bases). Germline loops: CDR1 MGHRA, CDR2 YSYEKL. The length of the CDR3 is 13 residues. V lost 2 bases and J 8 bases, leaving 9 bases between the germline ends. The CDR3 coding sequence is TGCGCCAGCAGCCAATGGGGGCAGGAAAAACTGTTTTTT. This sequence encodes CASSQWGQEKLFF.

V is TRBV18 and J is TRBJ2-7; the D gene is possibly TRBD2 (6 bases). The ends were cut back, 6 bases at V and 3 bases at J, with 12 bases in the middle. Germline values: CDR1 KGHSH, CDR2 LQKENI. The length of the CDR3 is 13 residues. CDR3 loop: CASSRDSNYEQYV. The DNA of the CDR3 is TGTGCCAGCTCCCGGGACTCAAACTACGAGCAGTACGTC.

The chain uses TRBV21-1 and TRBJ2-2; the table's D call of TRBD2 was not tested on the DNA. TRBV21-1 is designated a pseudogene. The CDR3 contains 17 residues. CDR3 in DNA: TGTGCCAGCAGCAACCCGGGACTAGCGGGGGGCACCGGGGAGCTGTTTTTT. Encoded protein: CASSNPGLAGGTGELFF.

A few counts support this clone. The V call is TRBV27, the J call TRBJ1-2; TRBD1 agrees at 7 bases. The V gene's germline CDR1 is MNHEY and CDR2 SMNVEV (reference sequence). Germline trimming cut 0 bases from V and 8 bases from J; bases unmatched to any gene: 3. The CDR3 consists of 13 residues. CDR3 loop: CASSLSETGGYTF. The CDR3 DNA reads as TGTGCCAGCAGTTTATCGGAGACAGGGGGCTACACCTTC.

The rearrangement uses TRBV6-1 and TRBJ2-7; a weak D match, TRBD2 (7 bases). Germline CDR1 is MNHNS and CDR2 is SASEGT. V was clipped by 2 bases and J by 7 bases, with 18 bases between them. The CDR3 covers 15 residues. CDR3 loop: CASSELTGGVGEQYV. The CDR3 bases are TGTGCCAGCAGTGAATTAACGGGGGGCGTGGGAGAGCAGTACGTC.

The chain recombines TRBV5-4 with TRBJ2-4; 10 bases are a match to TRBD1. The CDR3 totals 16 residues. The germline V gene encodes CDR1 SGHNT and CDR2 YYREEE (reference sequence). V lost 3 bases, J lost 5 bases, and 8 bases stayed unmatched. The CDR3 spells CASSSPGTGAQNIQYF. CDR3 nucleotide sequence: TGTGCCAGCAGCTCTCCAGGGACAGGGGCCCAAAACATTCAGTACTTC.

The rearrangement links TRBV5-1 to TRBJ2-7; 8 positions agree with TRBD2. The length of the CDR3 is 13 residues. Trimming removed 0 bases from V and 7 bases from J; junction bases left unmatched: 3. Per the germline V gene, CDR1 is SGHRS and CDR2 is YFSETQ. The CDR3 coding sequence is TGCGCCAGCAGCTTGGAGGTAGCGGGAGAGCAGTACTTC. It yields the protein CASSLEVAGEQYF.

V is TRBV18 and J is TRBJ1-2; 7 nucleotides line up with TRBD1. V lost 5 bases and J lost 0; bases outside the gene matches: 6. CDR1 is KGHSH and CDR2 is LQKENI in the germline V gene. CDR3 length: 15 amino acids. The CDR3 DNA reads as TGTGCCAGCTCAAGCACCGGGACAGCTAACTATGGCTACACCTTC. Translation gives CASSSTGTANYGYTF.

The chain joins TRBV19 to TRBJ1-2; 9 bases agree with TRBD1. Germline lookup yields CDR1 LNHDA and CDR2 SQIVND (reference sequence). After removal of 7 bases from V and 7 bases from J, the junction contained 7 bases not matched to a gene. This CDR3 spans 13 amino acids. In nucleotides, the CDR3 is TGTGCCAGTAACAGGGGGCGAACATTTGGCTACACCTTC. Translated, it gives CASNRGRTFGYTF.

This clone appeared a few times. The chain recombines TRBV30 with TRBJ1-1, with D maybe TRBD1 (6 bases). V lost 8 bases, J lost 4 bases, and 14 bases lay in between. The length of the CDR3 is 12 residues. Per germline, CDR1 GTSNPN and CDR2 SVGIG (reference sequence). CDR3 coding DNA: TGTGCCGGTGGCAGGACAGCCACTGAAGCTTTCTTT. This codes for CAGGRTATEAFF. The full variable domain, in which reference TRBV30 and TRBJ1-1 provide the parts outside the CDR3, is SQTIHQWPATLVQPVGSPLSLECTVEGTSNPNLYWYRQAAGRGLQLLFYSVGIGQISSEVPQNLSASRPQDRQFILSSKKLLLSDSGFYLCAGGRTATEAFFGQGTRLTVV.

V gene TRBV9 combines with J gene TRBJ2-1, with 7 positions matching TRBD2. Germline-derived CDR1 and CDR2 are SGDLS and YYNGEE. The CDR3 runs to 15 residues. V was clipped by 8 bases and J by 0 bases; unmatched bases: 8. The CDR3 is CASTWGGSSYNEQFF. CDR3 coding DNA: TGTGCCAGTACTTGGGGGGGAAGCTCCTACAATGAGCAGTTCTTC.

V gene TRBV19 combines with J gene TRBJ1-2; no reliable D call. The CDR3 runs 14 residues. Looked up from germline, CDR1 is LNHDA and CDR2 is SQIVND (reference sequence). V lost 1 base and J 0 bases, leaving 6 bases between the germline ends. The DNA of the CDR3 is TGTGCCAGTAGTATAGGACTGACTAACTATGGCTACACCTTC. Translating gives CASSIGLTNYGYTF.

This clone was counted between two and nine times. The chain joins TRBV10-3 to TRBJ1-3, with TRBD1 matching 11 bases. The CDR3 runs to 18 residues. Germline V gene sequence: CDR1 ENHRY, CDR2 SYGVKD. Trimming at V came to 0 bases and at J to 0 bases, leaving 4 bases not matched to a gene. CDR3 nucleotides: TGTGCCATCAGTGAGTCCCCGGGACAGGGGGTCTCTGGAAACACCATATATTTT. This gives the protein CAISESPGQGVSGNTIYF.

The J gene is TRBJ2-3, the V gene TRBV29-1, with a possible D match to TRBD1 (5 bases). V lost 4 bases and J lost 3, with 14 bases in between. CDR3 size: 14 residues. Per germline, CDR1 SQVTM and CDR2 ANQGSEA. CDR3 in amino acids: CSVVRVGITDTQYF. CDR3 DNA: TGCAGCGTTGTCAGGGTGGGGATAACAGATACGCAGTATTTT.

The chain carries TRBV7-7 and TRBJ1-3; 9 bases line up with TRBD1. CDR1 and CDR2 from the germline V gene are SSHAT and FNYEAQ (reference sequence). Germline trimming cut 1 base from V and 4 bases from J; bases unmatched to any gene: 2. The CDR3 length is 15 residues. In DNA, the CDR3 is TGTGCCAGCAGCTTAGACGACAGGGGGGGAAACACCATATATTTT. This encodes CASSLDDRGGNTIYF.